One and the same sample provided the 19 T cell receptor beta chains below, sequenced in a study of T cells in women clearing cervical HPV infection. Generated by immunoSEQ multiplex PCR, the TCRdb table keeps only in-frame clones and is missing some. Recorded for this sample: roughly 13,000 clones. Sequencing was performed on blood buffy coat. Receptors originate from a woman between 18 and 70 years old with a cervical HPV16 infection that either progressed to CIN3+ or cleared (not recorded which).

As to this clone: The read comes to an end 3 residues before the CDR3 does, leaving the germline J gene to fill in the end. The chain couples TRBV9 to TRBJ1-6, with D perhaps TRBD1 (5 bases). The CDR3 extends over 17 amino acids. V lost 4 bases and J lost 5, with 19 bases in between. Germline V gene lookup returns CDR1 SGDLS and CDR2 YYNGEE. The covered CDR3 bases are TGTGCCAGCAGCCCGAGTTTAGTAGGGGCGGATAATTCACCC. Translation gives CASSPSLVGADNSP. The full CDR3 reads CASSPSLVGADNSPLHF. The full variable domain, its missing parts supplied by reference TRBV9 and TRBJ1-6, is DSGVTQTPKHLITATGQRVTLRCSPRSGDLSVYWYQQSLDQGLQFLIQYYNGEERAKGNILERFSAQQFPDLHSELNLSSLELGDSALYFCASSPSLVGADNSPLHFGNGTRLTVT.

Comments on this clone: The read falls 3 residues short of the CDR3 end, and the missing part is taken from the germline J gene. The chain has TRBV2 and TRBJ1-5; a weak D match, TRBD1 (5 bases). The germline gives CDR1 SNHLY, CDR2 FYNNEI. V was shortened by 5 bases and J by 6 bases, with 17 bases between the two germline ends. CDR3 length equals 15 residues. The CDR3 loop reads CASSPGLAEGQPQHF. Partial CDR3 DNA: TGTGCCAGCAGTCCAGGGTTGGCAGAGGGTCAGCCC.

On this clone: Read coverage stops 3 residues before the CDR3 terminus; the germline J gene supplies the remainder. The chain uses TRBV7-9 and TRBJ1-1, with 8 bases lining up with TRBD1. CDR3 length: 15 residues. The V gene's germline CDR1 is SEHNR and CDR2 FQNEAQ (reference sequence). CDR3 DNA (partial): TGTGCCAGCAGCGGACGACAGGGGCCGAAAGAAAAA. Translation: CASSGRQGPKEK. The entire CDR3 protein is CASSGRQGPKEKAFF.

As concerns this clone: The sequence runs out 3 residues before the end of the CDR3; the remainder is reconstructed from the germline J gene. The genes are TRBV7-7 and TRBJ2-1; 8 bases map to TRBD1. Germline loops: CDR1 SSHAT, CDR2 FNYEAQ (reference sequence). Trimming removed 6 bases from V and 9 bases from J; junction bases left unmatched: 13. This CDR3 is built from 15 residues. The CDR3 spells CASSDGQGRGSEQFF. Partial CDR3 DNA: TGTGCCAGCAGTGACGGACAGGGACGCGGAAGTGAG.

A remark on this clone: The DNA ends 3 residues before the CDR3 does, and the rest of the CDR3 is filled in from the germline J gene. V and J are TRBV5-1 and TRBJ2-2; perhaps TRBD2 as D (6 bases). CDR1 and CDR2 from the germline V gene are SGHRS and YFSETQ. The CDR3 spans 17 residues. The V end lost 4 bases, the J end lost 0 bases, and 16 bases lay between the germline ends. Here the CDR3 reads CASSMNSGTANTGELFF. The CDR3 DNA, read in part, is TGCGCCAGCAGCATGAATAGCGGAACCGCGAACACCGGGGAG. The whole variable domain, filled in from reference TRBV5-1 and TRBJ2-2, reads KAGVTQTPRYLIKTRGQQVTLSCSPISGHRSVSWYQQTPGQGLQFLFEYFSETQRNKGNFPGRFSGRQFSNSRSEMNVSTLELGDSALYLCASSMNSGTANTGELFFGEGSRLTVL.

Remarks on this clone: At one boundary the junction diverges from the germline segment, which might be a read error. CDR3 DNA (partial): TGCGCCAGCAGCCAAGAAGGGCACTACGAG. This encodes CASSQEGHYE. The whole CDR3 sequence is CASSQEGHYEQYF. The chain couples TRBV4-2 to TRBJ2-7; D not certain. The read falls 3 residues short of the CDR3 end, and the missing part is taken from the germline J gene. The V gene's germline CDR1 is LGHNA and CDR2 YNFKEQ. CDR3 length equals 13 residues.

The DNA read from the CDR3 is TGTGCCAGCAGTCTTCAGGGGATGGGTGAAAAG. This sequence encodes CASSLQGMGEK. The whole CDR3 protein reads CASSLQGMGEKLFF. The genes are TRBV2 and TRBJ2-2, with D perhaps TRBD1 (6 bases). The CDR3 end falls 3 residues outside the read, so it is completed with the germline J gene. The CDR3 runs to 14 residues. From germline, CDR1 is SNHLY and CDR2 FYNNEI.

Remarks on this clone: The CDR3 extends 3 residues past the end of the read, so its final part is completed from the germline J gene. The rearrangement joins TRBV6-2 or TRBV6-3 to TRBJ2-3, with TRBD2 identical over 8 bases. This CDR3 comprises 16 residues. The germline CDR1 and CDR2 sequences are MNHEY and SVGEGT. The CDR3 bases that were read are TGTGCCAGCAGTGCCATGACTAGCGCCAAACAAGAGACG. Protein: CASSAMTSAKQET. The whole CDR3 region reads CASSAMTSAKQETQYF.

This clone is identified as medium-sized from frequency. The CDR3 extends 3 residues past the end of the read, so its final part is completed from the germline J gene. V gene TRBV5-1 combines with J gene TRBJ1-2; 7 nucleotides align to TRBD1. Germline V CDR1 and CDR2: SGHRS, YFSETQ. The CDR3 consists of 17 residues. The trim removed 1 base at V and 5 bases at J, leaving 14 bases unmatched. The CDR3: CASSLHHAGTDQYGYTF. CDR3 DNA, as far as it was read: TGCGCCAGCAGCTTGCACCACGCCGGGACAGATCAATATGGC.

A remark on this clone: The read terminates 3 residues ahead of where the CDR3 ends, so the germline J gene completes it. V is TRBV19 and J is TRBJ2-7; 7 positions match TRBD2. The length of the CDR3 is 13 residues. J gave up 6 bases and V 3 bases, and 5 bases lay outside the gene matches. Per germline, CDR1 LNHDA and CDR2 SQIVND (reference sequence). The sequenced part of the CDR3 DNA is TGTGCCAGTAGTATCACAGCGGGGATCGAG. This translates into CASSITAGIE. The CDR3 reads in full as CASSITAGIEQYF.

To note about this clone: The CDR3 is cut off 3 residues early in the read; its end comes from the germline J gene. The chain couples TRBV5-1 to TRBJ2-7; TRBD1 matches 9 bases. The CDR3 extends over 14 amino acids. Germline CDR1 is SGHRS and CDR2 is YFSETQ. The V and J ends lost 2 bases and 3 bases, in that order; junction bases with no gene match: 3. Incomplete CDR3 DNA: TGCGCCAGCAGCTTTTCGACAGGGGGCTACGAG. Translation: CASSFSTGGYE. The complete CDR3 sequence is CASSFSTGGYEQYF.

Comments on this clone: The read ends 3 residues before the CDR3 terminus; that terminus is restored from the germline J gene. The chain recombines TRBV7-9 with TRBJ1-5; D gene uncertain. The CDR3 consists of 15 residues. Trimming cost V 1 base and J 6 bases, with 13 bases left between them. Per the germline V gene, CDR1 is SEHNR and CDR2 is FQNEAQ (reference sequence). CDR3 DNA, as far as it was read: TGTGCCAGCAGCTTAGGTTTGGGTTCGGGTCAGCCC. Its protein product is CASSLGLGSGQP. The whole CDR3 sequence reads CASSLGLGSGQPQHF.

Comments on this clone: With the read ending 3 residues before the CDR3 end, the germline J gene is used to fill in that end. V gene TRBV2 combines with J gene TRBJ1-2; 8 nucleotides align to TRBD1. V was pared by 8 bases and J by 5 bases, with 7 bases of the junction left unmatched. Germline V gene lookup returns CDR1 SNHLY and CDR2 FYNNEI. The CDR3 totals 13 residues. The CDR3 sequence is CASGGDRRYGYTF. The CDR3 DNA, read in part, is TGTGCCAGCGGGGGGGACAGGAGGTATGGC.

In regard to this clone: The sequence runs out 3 residues before the end of the CDR3; the remainder is reconstructed from the germline J gene. This chain links TRBV19 with TRBJ1-5; 7 nucleotides agree with TRBD1. Germline V lookup: CDR1 LNHDA, CDR2 SQIVND (reference sequence). The CDR3 covers 16 residues. V lost 3 bases and J lost 1; bases outside the gene matches: 6. The CDR3 loop is CASSISNRGSNQPQHF. The sequenced CDR3 bases are TGTGCCAGTAGTATCTCCAACAGGGGAAGCAATCAGCCC.

Concerning this clone: Germline and junction disagree at one end, which may indicate a read error. Incomplete CDR3 DNA: TGCGCCAGCAGCCGACAGAACACCGGGGAG. It specifies CASSRQNTGE. The whole CDR3 sequence reads CASSRQNTGELFF. The gene calls are TRBV4-2 and TRBJ2-2; D gene uncertain. The CDR3 goes on 3 residues after the read ends, and that part is filled in from the germline J gene. Germline V gives CDR1 LGHNA, CDR2 YNFKEQ. The CDR3 sequence is 13 residues long.

As for this clone: The read ends 3 residues before the CDR3 terminus; that terminus is restored from the germline J gene. This sequence joins TRBV28 and TRBJ2-7; the D gene is possibly TRBD1 (5 bases). CDR3 length: 15 residues. In germline, CDR1 is MDHEN, CDR2 SYDVKM. Deletions cut 1 base from V and 4 bases from J, with 14 bases between. CDR3 DNA (partial): TGTGCCAGCAGTTTATTTTTCCAGGGTCGGTACGAG. This sequence encodes CASSLFFQGRYE. The whole CDR3 protein is CASSLFFQGRYEQYF.

Regarding this clone: Sequencing ends 3 residues short of the CDR3 end; the germline J gene provides the rest. The chain combines TRBV28 with TRBJ1-5; unclear D gene. V lost 2 bases, J lost 1 base, and 6 bases lay in between. Germline values: CDR1 MDHEN, CDR2 SYDVKM. This CDR3 region has 14 residues. The CDR3 bases that were read are TGTGCCAGCAGTTTACCACAGAGCAATCAGCCC. Translating it yields CASSLPQSNQP. In full, the CDR3 reads CASSLPQSNQPQHF.

On this clone itself: The read is 3 residues too short to cover the CDR3 end, so that end is filled in from the germline J gene. The chain employs TRBV6-4 and TRBJ2-3; a possible D gene is TRBD2 (6 bases). The germline V gene encodes CDR1 MRHNA and CDR2 SNTAGT. The CDR3 sequence is 16 residues long. Trimming stripped 2 bases from V and 2 bases from J, with 14 bases between. This CDR3 reads CASSDLARGDTDTQYF. CDR3 DNA (partial): TGTGCCAGCAGTGACCTAGCGAGGGGTGACACAGATACG.

Regarding this clone: With the read ending 3 residues before the CDR3 end, the germline J gene is used to fill in that end. The gene calls are TRBV2 and TRBJ1-2; 8 positions agree with TRBD1. The CDR3 runs 16 residues. The V gene end was trimmed by 0 bases and the J gene end by 7 bases; junction bases not matched to a gene: 10. Germline-derived CDR1 and CDR2 are SNHLY and FYNNEI. The sequenced part of the CDR3 DNA is TGTGCCAGCAGTGAAGCGGGACAGGCTTATTTTCGTGGC. Residues: CASSEAGQAYFRG. The whole CDR3 sequence is CASSEAGQAYFRGYTF. Full variable domain (remainder filled in from reference TRBV2 and TRBJ1-2): EPEVTQTPSHQVTQMGQEVILRCVPISNHLYFYWYRQILGQKVEFLVSFYNNEISEKSEIFDDQFSVERPDGSNFTLKIRSTKLEDSAMYFCASSEAGQAYFRGYTFGSGTRLTVV.